A selection of T cell receptor beta chains follows, all from one sample in a study of T-cell reconstitution after alpha-beta-depleted transplantation in children. From the PCR reads, TCRdb called clonotypes with MiXCR, one entry per CDR3 protein. The sample has approximately 120,000 distinct CDR3 sequences, roughly 10% seen once. The sample was PBMCs, mostly from graft donor cells, taken 180 days after TCRalphabeta/CD19-depleted stem cell transplant. These receptors came from a girl in the first two years of life who had a stem cell transplant for combined immunodeficiency, so the T cells may come from the graft donor. The CDR3 runs from the conserved cysteine through the conserved F or W. The D gene is left open where the match is weak.

v_call	d_call	j_call	cdr3_aa
TRBV29-1	TRBD1	TRBJ2-2	CSVRTGVTGELFF
TRBV7-2	.	TRBJ2-2	CASSQTSGSPGELFF
TRBV7-3	TRBD1	TRBJ2-7	CASSLRVGQNRRSSYEQYF
TRBV4-3	.	TRBJ2-3	CASSQDRTRGFTDTQYF
TRBV29-1	TRBD2	TRBJ2-1	CSTQRLAENEQFF
TRBV5-1	TRBD1	TRBJ1-4	CASTRQGNEKLFF
TRBV20-1	.	TRBJ1-1	CSALPDPNTEAFF
TRBV7-9	.	TRBJ2-5	CASSLPGGGAVIETQYF
TRBV29-1	.	TRBJ2-2	CSAEGALGTGELFF
TRBV12-3/TRBV12-4	TRBD2	TRBJ2-1	CASSDAGGAREDEQFF
TRBV5-1	.	TRBJ1-4	CASRRLAGINEKLFF
TRBV20-1	.	TRBJ2-4	CSAREGLAVGNIQYF
TRBV7-6	.	TRBJ2-7	CASSLQLTGNYEQYF
TRBV11-2	.	TRBJ2-1	CASSYNNEQFF
TRBV7-9	.	TRBJ2-5	CASSSRTWGETQYF
TRBV4-3	.	TRBJ2-3	CASSQDRGTDTQYF
TRBV7-2	.	TRBJ1-6	CASSSIRDLLHF
TRBV2	.	TRBJ2-7	CASGMRTYEQYF
TRBV6-5	.	TRBJ1-6	CASSYVGRPNSPLHF
TRBV4-3	.	TRBJ1-4	CASSQETGTNEKLFF
TRBV20-1	TRBD2	TRBJ2-3	CSAPLAGGGTDTQYF
TRBV11-2	.	TRBJ1-2	CASSLDLGEFYGYTF
TRBV11-2	TRBD2	TRBJ2-1	CASSPGLAGGPQYNEQFF
TRBV20-1	.	TRBJ2-7	CSARGIYEQYF
TRBV4-1	.	TRBJ1-5	CASSQGQFNQPQHF
TRBV12-3/TRBV12-4	.	TRBJ1-2	CASSLAPGTYGYTF
TRBV29-1	TRBD2	TRBJ2-2	CSVGLALNTGELFF
TRBV18	TRBD1	TRBJ2-5	CASSPPRGPETQYF
TRBV20-1	.	TRBJ1-6	CSARDKGRYNSPLHF
TRBV12-3/TRBV12-4	.	TRBJ1-3	CASSLGGGRIINTIYF
TRBV29-1	TRBD2	TRBJ2-1	CSVRLAGGLYNEQFF
TRBV7-2	.	TRBJ2-5	CASNLDRFQETQYF
TRBV4-3	TRBD2	TRBJ2-1	CASSHQPLAGGPFGDEQFF
TRBV27	.	TRBJ2-1	CASSLRGSPYNEQFF
TRBV20-1	.	TRBJ2-1	CSARTVNEQFF
TRBV10-3	.	TRBJ1-5	CAISEGPGDGNQPQHF
TRBV10-3	.	TRBJ2-2	CAISESTWGANTGELFF
TRBV9	TRBD2	TRBJ2-3	CASSNSYGGSPSTSTDTQYF
TRBV28	TRBD2	TRBJ2-7	CASSLHRGGPYEQYF
TRBV5-1	TRBD2	TRBJ2-2	CASSLRLAGDDTGELFF
TRBV5-1	.	TRBJ2-7	CASSLDGRGTGYFYEQYF
TRBV20-1	.	TRBJ2-7	CSAREGLGELYYEQYF
TRBV5-6	TRBD1	TRBJ2-3	CASSPTGGLTDTQYF
TRBV20-1	TRBD1	TRBJ2-3	CSVESQGAQDTQYF
TRBV29-1	.	TRBJ2-5	CSVEPGWEETQYF
TRBV29-1	TRBD2	TRBJ2-1	CSVEGTSWSSYNEQFF
TRBV9	.	TRBJ2-2	CASSVGHLGPGELFF
TRBV12-3/TRBV12-4	TRBD2	TRBJ2-3	CASSFLRGRDTQYF
TRBV5-1	.	TRBJ2-7	CASSSTPGHLYEQYF
TRBV5-5	.	TRBJ2-7	CASSLRGSGEQYF
TRBV10-3	TRBD2	TRBJ2-1	CAISESLAGYNEQFF
TRBV6-2/TRBV6-3	.	TRBJ2-7	CASSYYSTYEQYF
TRBV12-3/TRBV12-4	TRBD1	TRBJ2-3	CASSSWTGGFTDTQYF
TRBV6-1	.	TRBJ2-2	CASSRSPGANTGELFF
TRBV25-1	TRBD1	TRBJ1-3	CASSEWDRGNTIYF